These 26 T cell receptor beta chains share one sample of origin, sequenced in a study of blood T cell repertoires in COVID-19. TCRdb keeps only in-frame clones here, not all; method: immunoSEQ multiplex PCR. The repertoire consists of hundreds of thousands of clones, with approximately 88% occurring once and the leading ten covering about 8.9%. Source material: PBMCs or T cells enriched from blood (not recorded which). These receptors were taken from a woman under 30 who had recovered from COVID-19.

The chain carries TRBV7-8 and TRBJ1-2, with 11 nucleotides matching TRBD1. J was trimmed by 6 bases and V by 5 bases; bases with no gene match: 11. In germline, CDR1 is SGHVS, CDR2 FQNEAQ. The CDR3 spans 16 residues. The CDR3 sequence: CASSGQGARETDGYTF. The CDR3 DNA sequence: TGTGCCAGCAGCGGACAGGGGGCGCGAGAGACGGATGGCTACACCTTC.

The J gene is TRBJ1-4, the V gene TRBV5-6; a possible D gene is TRBD1 (5 bases). This CDR3 comprises 14 residues. V was clipped by 2 bases and J by 8 bases, with 13 bases between them. The V gene's germline CDR1 is SGHDT and CDR2 YYEEEE. The CDR3 DNA reads as TGTGCCAGCAGCTTCGACAGCGACGGGGAAAAACTGTTTTTT. This encodes CASSFDSDGEKLFF.

This chain links TRBV27 with TRBJ2-1, with TRBD2 matching over 8 bases. CDR3 length: 14 amino acids. The J segment lost 5 bases and the V segment lost 5 bases, leaving 5 bases of the junction unmatched. Per germline, CDR1 MNHEY and CDR2 SMNVEV (reference sequence). In DNA, the CDR3 is TGTGCCAGCAGTCTTACTAGCGGCCACAATGAGCAGTTCTTC. It encodes CASSLTSGHNEQFF.

The CDR3 bases are TGCGCCAGCAGCCATCGAGCGAAGTTAATTAGCTCTGGGGCCAACGTCCTGACTTTC. It codes for CASSHRAKLISSGANVLTF. The chain carries TRBV10-1 and TRBJ2-6; the D is unclear. Germline V gene data show CDR1 as WNHNN and CDR2 as SYGVQD (reference sequence). This CDR3 contains 19 residues. Trimming took 6 bases from V and 0 from J, leaving 21 bases between them.

V is TRBV7-8 and J is TRBJ2-3, with TRBD2 matching 11 bases. Trimming removed 4 bases from V and 1 base from J; junction bases left unmatched: 13. Germline CDR1 is SGHVS and CDR2 is FQNEAQ. The CDR3 is 19 residues long. The CDR3 DNA sequence: TGTGCCAGCAGCTGGAAGGGACTAGCGGAGACGCGAGGCACAGATACGCAGTATTTT. Protein: CASSWKGLAETRGTDTQYF.

The V gene is TRBV7-2, the J gene TRBJ2-2; no reliable D call. Trimming stripped 2 bases from V and 6 bases from J, with 13 bases between. In germline, CDR1 is SGHTA, CDR2 FQGNSA. The CDR3 extends over 15 amino acids. This chain's CDR3 is CASSLFSKGPGELFF. As DNA, the CDR3 is TGTGCCAGCAGCTTATTTAGCAAAGGTCCCGGGGAGCTGTTTTTT.

The chain has TRBV4-3 and TRBJ1-4; no reliable D call. The germline V gene encodes CDR1 LGHNA and CDR2 YSLEER. V dropped 4 bases and J dropped 4 bases, with 19 bases sitting between them. CDR3 length: 17 residues. The CDR3 DNA sequence: TGCGCCAGCAGCCCGGGAACCTTTTCCCAAAGTAATGAAAAACTGTTTTTT. Its protein is CASSPGTFSQSNEKLFF.

The J gene is TRBJ1-4, the V gene TRBV5-1, with TRBD1 matching over 12 bases. V shed 4 bases, J shed 7 bases, and the junction held 5 bases outside the gene matches. CDR1 and CDR2 from the germline V gene are SGHRS and YFSETQ. The CDR3 is 15 residues long. This CDR3 reads CASSSWDRGREKLFF. CDR3 DNA: TGCGCCAGCAGCAGTTGGGACAGGGGGCGTGAAAAACTGTTTTTT. The full variable domain, in which reference TRBV5-1 and TRBJ1-4 provide the parts outside the CDR3, is KAGVTQTPRYLIKTRGQQVTLSCSPISGHRSVSWYQQTPGQGLQFLFEYFSETQRNKGNFPGRFSGRQFSNSRSEMNVSTLELGDSALYLCASSSWDRGREKLFFGSGTQLSVL.

This clone has a handful of counts. V is TRBV5-6 and J is TRBJ1-1; D may be TRBD1 (5 bases). Per germline, CDR1 SGHDT and CDR2 YYEEEE. The V and J ends lost 4 bases and 11 bases respectively, with 15 bases between them. CDR3 size: 12 residues. This chain's CDR3 is CASSRATGEAFF. CDR3 coding DNA: TGTGCCAGCAGCCGGGCCACAGGCGAGGCTTTCTTT.

This chain uses TRBV5-6 with TRBJ2-7, with TRBD2 as a possible D gene (5 bases). Germline CDR1 SGHDT, CDR2 YYEEEE. Trimming left V 4 bases short and J 7 bases short, with 12 bases between. CDR3 length: 12 residues. The CDR3: CASSTRWREQYF. CDR3 bases: TGTGCCAGCAGCACCCGATGGAGGGAGCAGTACTTC.

The J gene is TRBJ1-1, the V gene TRBV7-9; D gene unclear. V was pared by 1 base and J by 0 bases, with 3 bases between. The CDR3 is made up of 13 amino acids. Germline V gene lookup returns CDR1 SEHNR and CDR2 FQNEAQ (reference sequence). CDR3 region: CASSLDMNTEAFF. CDR3 bases: TGTGCCAGCAGCTTAGATATGAACACTGAAGCTTTCTTT. Looking up the rest from reference TRBV7-9 and TRBJ1-1 gives the full variable domain: DTGVSQNPRHKITKRGQNVTFRCDPISEHNRLYWYRQTLGQGPEFLTYFQNEAQLEKSRLLSDRFSAERPKGSFSTLEIQRTEQGDSAMYLCASSLDMNTEAFFGQGTRLTVV.

The chain uses TRBV5-4 and TRBJ1-2; D may be TRBD1 (6 bases). CDR3 length: 13 residues. Germline assignment: CDR1 SGHNT and CDR2 YYREEE (reference sequence). The V and J ends lost 3 bases and 7 bases respectively, with 13 bases between them. CDR3 bases: TGTGCCAGCAGCTCCTACAGGGCGGGTGGCTACACCTTC. Residues: CASSSYRAGGYTF.

The chain uses TRBV12-5 and TRBJ2-3; the match to TRBD2 covers 12 bases. Germline assignment: CDR1 LGHNT and CDR2 FRNRAP. This CDR3 is 16 amino acids long. Trimming removed 7 bases from V and 4 bases from J; junction bases left unmatched: 9. CDR3 in amino acids: CASALWLAGGPDTQYF. The DNA for the CDR3 is TGTGCTAGTGCCTTGTGGCTAGCGGGGGGGCCAGATACGCAGTATTTT.

This clone appeared a few times. CDR3 loop: CASSQDIRGISGANVLTF. The CDR3 DNA reads TGCGCCAGCAGCCAAGATATCAGGGGGATCTCTGGGGCCAACGTCCTGACTTTC. This chain joins TRBV4-1 and TRBJ2-6; 7 nucleotides match TRBD1. The V and J ends lost 0 bases and 0 bases, in that order; junction bases with no gene match: 5. Germline V lookup: CDR1 MGHRA, CDR2 YSYEKL. This CDR3 is built from 18 residues.

This clone appeared a single time. The chain links TRBV19 to TRBJ1-2; 8 bases line up with TRBD1. CDR1 and CDR2 (germline): LNHDA, SQIVND (reference sequence). The CDR3 length is 16 residues. V lost 5 bases to trimming and J lost 1 base; unmatched junction nucleotides: 9. This CDR3 reads CASSRDGTGFNYGYTF. The CDR3 nucleotides are TGTGCCAGTAGTCGAGACGGGACAGGATTTAACTATGGCTACACCTTC.

This clone was observed a few times. The chain is built from TRBV19 and TRBJ1-2; no firm D call. The V gene lost 6 bases and the J gene lost 0 bases, with 8 bases spanning the gap. Germline V CDR1 and CDR2: LNHDA, SQIVND (reference sequence). The CDR3 consists of 13 residues. The CDR3 DNA reads as TGTGCCAGTAGCCCCAGTTCTAACTATGGCTACACCTTC. This encodes CASSPSSNYGYTF.

The CDR3 region is CASSFLSGQGGFEQYF. The CDR3 DNA is TGTGCCAGCAGTTTCCTCTCGGGACAGGGGGGGTTCGAGCAGTACTTC. The chain is built from TRBV27 and TRBJ2-7, with 11 positions matching TRBD1. V shed 3 bases and J 6 bases; nucleotides not matched to a gene: 10. The germline V gene encodes CDR1 MNHEY and CDR2 SMNVEV (reference sequence). The CDR3 is 16 amino acids.

This chain uses TRBV5-1 with TRBJ1-1; no definite D call. Trimming removed 2 bases from V and 1 base from J, with 9 bases in between. Germline values: CDR1 SGHRS, CDR2 YFSETQ. This CDR3 has 14 amino acids. The CDR3 DNA sequence: TGCGCCAGCAGCTTAACGACGGGGAACACTGAAGCTTTCTTT. This translates into CASSLTTGNTEAFF.

This CDR3 reads CSVDGSGRAGNEQFF. The DNA of the CDR3 is TGCAGCGTTGATGGTAGCGGGAGGGCCGGGAATGAGCAGTTCTTC. This chain connects TRBV29-1 to TRBJ2-1, with TRBD2 identical over 11 bases. Germline V gene lookup returns CDR1 SQVTM and CDR2 ANQGSEA. This CDR3 has 15 residues. V shed 3 bases, J shed 7 bases, and the junction held 8 bases outside the gene matches.

The chain combines TRBV7-2 with TRBJ1-1; no clear D gene. Germline V gives CDR1 SGHTA, CDR2 FQGNSA. The CDR3 has 16 residues. Between the trimmed V and J ends, which lost 3 bases and 0 bases, there was a span of 14 bases. CDR3 sequence reads: CASSFPLEEMNTEAFF. CDR3 bases: TGTGCCAGCAGCTTCCCGTTGGAGGAAATGAACACTGAAGCTTTCTTT.

This clone showed up just once. Within the sample, other DNA sequences also encode this same CDR3. The rearrangement joins TRBV18 to TRBJ2-3; D is unclear. The CDR3 has 13 amino acids. Per the germline V gene, CDR1 is KGHSH and CDR2 is LQKENI. V was clipped by 3 bases and J by 4 bases, with 8 bases between them. The CDR3 spells CASSPPGADTQYF. DNA of the CDR3: TGTGCCAGCTCACCGCCTGGAGCAGATACGCAGTATTTT.

The CDR3 DNA reads TGTGCCAGCAGCCCACAGGGGGCTAGGTTCGACGAGCAGTACTTC. Protein product: CASSPQGARFDEQYF. The chain employs TRBV7-3 and TRBJ2-7; TRBD1 aligns across 9 bases. The junction had 10 bases not matched to a gene; V was cut back by 5 bases and J by 5 bases. Germline V gene sequence: CDR1 SGHTA, CDR2 FQGTGA. This CDR3 spans 15 amino acids.

The count of this clone is one. The V and J genes are TRBV6-5 and TRBJ1-1; a possible D gene is TRBD1 (6 bases). Trimming pared 7 bases from V and 3 bases from J, leaving 12 bases between. CDR1 and CDR2 from the germline V gene are MNHEY and SVGAGI. The CDR3 covers 13 residues. CDR3 nucleotide sequence: TGTGCCAGCATTAACAGGGAAGACACTGAAGCTTTCTTT. Translated, it gives CASINREDTEAFF.

This chain links TRBV23-1 with TRBJ1-1, with 9 bases that match TRBD1. TRBV23-1 falls under the ORF class, with uncertain function. The trim removed 1 base at V and 0 bases at J, leaving 9 bases unmatched. The CDR3 runs 18 residues. The CDR3 nucleotides are TGCGCCAGCAGTCAATTCGACAGGGGGGGAGCTATGAACACTGAAGCTTTCTTT. This sequence encodes CASSQFDRGGAMNTEAFF.

This rearrangement joins TRBV4-3 to TRBJ1-1; D unclear. CDR3 length equals 16 residues. The V and J ends lost 1 base and 6 bases respectively, with 18 bases between them. Germline CDR1 LGHNA, CDR2 YSLEER. The CDR3 DNA is TGCGCCAGCAGCCAAGGTTTGGGCAGAGTGGCCCCTGAAGCTTTCTTT. Translating gives CASSQGLGRVAPEAFF.

This chain uses TRBV3-1 (or the pseudogene TRBV3-2) with TRBJ1-4, with TRBD1 matching 10 bases. CDR3 length: 16 residues. Germline assignment: CDR1 LGHDT and CDR2 YNNKEL (reference sequence). Trimming at V came to 1 base and at J to 4 bases, leaving 3 bases not matched to a gene. The CDR3 region is CASSQVGTGVNEKLFF. CDR3 DNA sequence: TGTGCCAGCAGCCAAGTAGGGACAGGGGTTAATGAAAAACTGTTTTTT.